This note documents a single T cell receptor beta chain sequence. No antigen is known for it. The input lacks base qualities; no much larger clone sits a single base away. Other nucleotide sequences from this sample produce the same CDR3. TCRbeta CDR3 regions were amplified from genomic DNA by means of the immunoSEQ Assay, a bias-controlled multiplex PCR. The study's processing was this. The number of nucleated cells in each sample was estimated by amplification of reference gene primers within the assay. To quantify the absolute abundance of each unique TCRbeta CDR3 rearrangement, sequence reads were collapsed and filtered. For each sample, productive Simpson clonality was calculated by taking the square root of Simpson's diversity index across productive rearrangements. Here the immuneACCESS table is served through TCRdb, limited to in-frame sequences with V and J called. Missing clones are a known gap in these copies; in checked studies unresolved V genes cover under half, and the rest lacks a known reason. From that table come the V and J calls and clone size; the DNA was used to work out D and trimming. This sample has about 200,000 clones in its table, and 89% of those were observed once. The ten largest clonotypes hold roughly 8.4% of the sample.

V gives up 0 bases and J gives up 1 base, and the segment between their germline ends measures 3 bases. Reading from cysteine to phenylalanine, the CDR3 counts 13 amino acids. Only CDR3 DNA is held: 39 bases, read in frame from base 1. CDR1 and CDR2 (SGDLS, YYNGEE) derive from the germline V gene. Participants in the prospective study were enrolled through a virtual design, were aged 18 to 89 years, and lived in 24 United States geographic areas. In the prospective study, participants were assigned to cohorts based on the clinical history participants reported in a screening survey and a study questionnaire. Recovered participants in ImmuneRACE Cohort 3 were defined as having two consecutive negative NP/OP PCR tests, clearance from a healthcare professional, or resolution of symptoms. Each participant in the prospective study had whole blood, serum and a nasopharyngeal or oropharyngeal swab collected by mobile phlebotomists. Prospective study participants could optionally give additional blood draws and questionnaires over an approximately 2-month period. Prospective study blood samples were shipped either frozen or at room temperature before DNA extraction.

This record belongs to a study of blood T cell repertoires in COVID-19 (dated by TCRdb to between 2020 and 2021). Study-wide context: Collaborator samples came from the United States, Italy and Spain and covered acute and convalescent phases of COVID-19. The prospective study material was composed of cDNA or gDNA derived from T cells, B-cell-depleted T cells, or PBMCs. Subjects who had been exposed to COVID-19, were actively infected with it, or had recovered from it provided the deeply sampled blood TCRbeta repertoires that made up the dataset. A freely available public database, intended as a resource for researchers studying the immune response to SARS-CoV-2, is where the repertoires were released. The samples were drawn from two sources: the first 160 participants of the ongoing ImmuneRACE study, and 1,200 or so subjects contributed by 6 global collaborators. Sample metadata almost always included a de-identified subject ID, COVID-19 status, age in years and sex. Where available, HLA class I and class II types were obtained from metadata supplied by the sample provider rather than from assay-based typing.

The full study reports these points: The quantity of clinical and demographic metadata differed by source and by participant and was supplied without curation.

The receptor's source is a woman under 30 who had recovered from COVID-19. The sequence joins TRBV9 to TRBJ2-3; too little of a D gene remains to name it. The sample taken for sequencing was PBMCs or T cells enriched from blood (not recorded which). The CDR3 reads CASSVGGTDTQYF. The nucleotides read TGTGCCAGCAGCGTAGGAGGCACAGATACGCAGTATTTT.